A selection of T cell receptor beta chains follows, all from one sample in a study of shared clonotypes between healthy human individuals. Clones were sequenced by immunoSEQ multiplex PCR, and TCRdb holds only the in-frame ones, with some missing. The sample has roughly 2.2 million clones, 80% to 95% seen once; the top ten hold 0.37%. The sample consisted of naive CD4+ T cells from PBMCs. The receptor set was obtained from a man younger than 35 in good health. Some clones in this sample may be carry-over from other donors' samples. CDR3s include the opening cysteine and the closing phenylalanine or tryptophan. The order of the fields is D gene, J gene, clone size, V gene, CDR3 DNA, CDR3 protein. The D gene is left open where the match is weak. The size of a clone is reported for some rows only, either as once, few or many, or as a class for expanded clones.

NA TRBJ2-7 NA TRBV5-5 TGTGCCAGCAGCTTGGCCCCTGCTGCCCTCTCCTACGAGCAGTACTTC CASSLAPAALSYEQYF
NA TRBJ1-1 NA TRBV11-2 TGTGCCAGCAGCAACAGGGAAAGGACTGAAGCTTTCTTT CASSNRERTEAFF
NA TRBJ1-2 NA TRBV7-2 TGTGCCAGCAGCTTCAATCCTAGCTATGGCTACACCTTC CASSFNPSYGYTF
NA TRBJ1-2 NA TRBV9 TGTGCCAGCAGCGTAGCCCCTTCCGGAGGCTATGGCTACACCTTC CASSVAPSGGYGYTF
NA TRBJ1-3 NA TRBV29-1 TGCAGCGTTGATAAGTATTCTGGAAACACCATATATTTT CSVDKYSGNTIYF
NA TRBJ1-2 NA TRBV7-9 TGTGCCAGCAGCTTAGGCTCGGGGGGGTACAACTATGGCTACACCTTC CASSLGSGGYNYGYTF
NA TRBJ1-3 NA TRBV5-6 TGTGCCAGCAGCCCCGGGGGGCAAACTGGAAACACCATATATTTT CASSPGGQTGNTIYF
NA TRBJ1-1 NA TRBV6-5 TGTGCCAGCACCCGCATCCGAGGATATGAAGCTTTCTTT CASTRIRGYEAFF
NA TRBJ2-7 NA TRBV7-2 TGTGCCAGCAGGTCCTCTAGCGTCGCCTACGAGCAGTACTTC CASRSSSVAYEQYF
NA TRBJ1-2 NA TRBV28 TGTGCCAGCAGCCGGATTCTGGGAGCTAACTATGGCTACACCTTC CASSRILGANYGYTF
TRBD2 TRBJ2-7 once TRBV27 TGTGCCAGCAGTTTTGGCGGGAGGTCGGGCGAGCAGTACTTC CASSFGGRSGEQYF
NA TRBJ1-1 NA TRBV5-1 TGCGCCAGCAGCTTGGGAGGAGTAGGGAACACTGAAGCTTTCTTT CASSLGGVGNTEAFF
NA TRBJ1-1 once TRBV19 TGTGCCAGTAGTATAGTTCTGGGGGCGGGGAACACTGAAGCTTTCTTT CASSIVLGAGNTEAFF
NA TRBJ2-3 NA TRBV10-3 TGTGCCATCAGTGTTAGAGCCCAGGATACGCAGTATTTT CAISVRAQDTQYF
NA TRBJ2-7 NA TRBV15 TGTGCCACCAGCAGAGATGGGGGATCGGGAGCATACGAGCAGTACTTC CATSRDGGSGAYEQYF
TRBD1 TRBJ2-1 NA TRBV15 TGTGCCACCAGCAGAGTGGACAGGGCCTCCTACAATGAGCAGTTCTTC CATSRVDRASYNEQFF
TRBD2 TRBJ2-3 NA TRBV6-6 TGTGCCAGCAGTCCCCGAGCTGCGGGAGATTCAGATACGCAGTATTTT CASSPRAAGDSDTQYF
TRBD2 TRBJ2-7 NA TRBV5-4 TGTGCCAGCAGCCCCGGGACTAACCCGGGCGAGCAGTACTTC CASSPGTNPGEQYF
TRBD2 TRBJ2-2 NA TRBV15 TGTGCCACCAGCAGGCAGACTAGCTGGAGCGGGTCCGGGGAGCTGTTTTTT CATSRQTSWSGSGELFF
TRBD1 TRBJ2-1 NA TRBV12-5 TGTGCTAGTGGTTTGTGGGGGACAGACAATGAGCAGTTCTTC CASGLWGTDNEQFF
NA TRBJ2-7 NA TRBV2 TGTGCCAGCAGTATCGGTATGTCCTACGAGCAGTACTTC CASSIGMSYEQYF
NA TRBJ1-5 NA TRBV27 TGTGCCAGCAGTTTATGGGCTCAACAGGGAGACCAGCCCCAGCATTTT CASSLWAQQGDQPQHF
NA TRBJ2-7 NA TRBV6-1 TGTGCCAGCAGGAAGGACAGCTACGAGCAGTACTTC CASRKDSYEQYF
NA TRBJ2-3 NA TRBV10-3 TGTGCCATCAGTGCCCCGCGGGGCGGACTCCAGGGAGATACGCAGTATTTT CAISAPRGGLQGDTQYF
TRBD2 TRBJ2-1 NA TRBV5-4 TGTGCCAGCAGCTTGGATTGGCCGGGACTAGCGGGGCATGAGCAGTTCTTC CASSLDWPGLAGHEQFF
NA TRBJ1-5 NA TRBV28 TGTGCCAGCAGTTTAGAGCGAAATCAGCCCCAGCATTTT CASSLERNQPQHF
NA TRBJ2-7 NA TRBV5-4 TGTGCCAGCAGCTTGGGGGGTGCGGGGTCCTACGAGCAGTACTTC CASSLGGAGSYEQYF
NA TRBJ1-1 few TRBV4-1 TGCGCCAGCAGTACTACCGGGGTGAACACTGAAGCTTTCTTT CASSTTGVNTEAFF
TRBD2 TRBJ2-1 NA TRBV6-6 TGTGCCAGCAGTTACTCCAGACTAGCGGGAGAGGATGAGCAGTTCTTC CASSYSRLAGEDEQFF
TRBD2 TRBJ2-1 NA TRBV19 TGTGCCAGTAGTATCTCTCCTAGCGGGAGGACCATGCAGTTCTTC CASSISPSGRTMQFF
NA TRBJ2-1 NA TRBV27 TGTGCCAGCAGTCCCCAGTTTAGGCGAATGGCCTACAATGAGCAGTTCTTC CASSPQFRRMAYNEQFF
NA TRBJ1-2 NA TRBV19 TGTGCCAGTAGAATGGGACCTAACTATGGCTACACCTTC CASRMGPNYGYTF
NA TRBJ2-7 once TRBV7-9 TGTGCCAGCAGCTTAGGGGGGATACTGTCCTACGAGCAGTACTTC CASSLGGILSYEQYF
NA TRBJ1-4 once TRBV18 TGTGCCAGCTCACCATTGGCAGGGAACGGTGAAAAACTGTTTTTT CASSPLAGNGEKLFF
NA TRBJ2-1 NA TRBV5-1 TGCGCCAGCAGTGGCGGGACTTACAATGAGCAGTTCTTC CASSGGTYNEQFF
TRBD1 TRBJ2-7 NA TRBV6-5 TGTGCCAGCACCAGGGTCGGGACAGTTTCCTACGAGCAGTACTTC CASTRVGTVSYEQYF
NA TRBJ2-3 NA TRBV4-3 TGCGCCAGCAGCCAGGACCTGCGCACAGATACGCAGTATTTT CASSQDLRTDTQYF
TRBD2 TRBJ2-7 NA TRBV6-5 TGTGCCAGCAGTTCCCCCGGGACTAGGACGGAGCAGTACTTC CASSSPGTRTEQYF
NA TRBJ2-3 NA TRBV20-1 TGCAGTGCCCAGGGAGGAGATACGCAGTATTTT CSAQGGDTQYF
TRBD2 TRBJ2-7 NA TRBV9 TGTGCCAGCAGCGCTAGCGGGGGTCGGAGCGAGCAGTACTTC CASSASGGRSEQYF
NA TRBJ2-1 NA TRBV5-4 TGTGCCAGCAGCTTGAATGCGGGAACCTACAATGAGCAGTTCTTC CASSLNAGTYNEQFF